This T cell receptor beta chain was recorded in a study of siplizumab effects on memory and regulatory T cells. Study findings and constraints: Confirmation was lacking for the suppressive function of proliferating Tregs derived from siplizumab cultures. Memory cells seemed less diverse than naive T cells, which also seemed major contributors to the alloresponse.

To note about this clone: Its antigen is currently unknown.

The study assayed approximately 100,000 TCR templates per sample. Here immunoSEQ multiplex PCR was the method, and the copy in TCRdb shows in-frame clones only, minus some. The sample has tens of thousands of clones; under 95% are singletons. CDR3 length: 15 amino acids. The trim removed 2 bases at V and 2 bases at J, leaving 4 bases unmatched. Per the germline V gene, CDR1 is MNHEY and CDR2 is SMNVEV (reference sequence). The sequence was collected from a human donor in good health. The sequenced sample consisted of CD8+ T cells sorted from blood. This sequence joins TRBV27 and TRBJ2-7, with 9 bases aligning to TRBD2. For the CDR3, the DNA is TGTGCCAGCAGTTTAAAAGCGGGAGGCACCTACGAGCAGTACTTC. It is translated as CASSLKAGGTYEQYF.